This TCR beta chain was captured by sequencing in a study of T cell changes during pregnancy in multiple sclerosis. Germline V gene sequence: CDR1 LGHNA, CDR2 YSLEER. This CDR3 contains 15 residues. Unmatched junction bases numbered 10, after V lost 4 bases and J lost 5 bases. TCRdb's table, derived via immunoSEQ multiplex PCR, lists solely in-frame clones and lacks some. The sample has 73,000 or so clones, roughly nine tenths seen once; the top ten hold roughly 0.85%. The rearrangement links TRBV4-3 to TRBJ1-2; 7 positions match TRBD1. The clonotype was recovered from a female donor with multiple sclerosis, enrolled in a pregnancy study. The sequences come from peripheral blood, collected in the second trimester of pregnancy. As DNA, the CDR3 is TGCGCCAGCAGCCGCAACCGGGACAGTGCTTATGGCTACACCTTC. Amino acid sequence: CASSRNRDSAYGYTF.